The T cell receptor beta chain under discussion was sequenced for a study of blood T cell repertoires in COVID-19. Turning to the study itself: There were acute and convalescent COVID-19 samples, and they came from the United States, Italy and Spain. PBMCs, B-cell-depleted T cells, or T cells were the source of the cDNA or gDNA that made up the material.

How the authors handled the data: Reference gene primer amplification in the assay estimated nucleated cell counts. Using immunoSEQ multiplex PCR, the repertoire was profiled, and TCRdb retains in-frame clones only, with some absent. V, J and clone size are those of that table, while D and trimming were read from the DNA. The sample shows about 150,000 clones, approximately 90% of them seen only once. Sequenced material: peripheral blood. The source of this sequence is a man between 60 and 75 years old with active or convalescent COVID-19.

CDR3 region: CASSLARDSTGELFF. CDR3 bases: TGTGCCAGCAGCTTGGCCCGGGACAGCACCGGGGAGCTGTTTTTT. The V and J genes are TRBV5-4 and TRBJ2-2, with 7 bases aligning to TRBD1. The germline gives CDR1 SGHNT, CDR2 YYREEE (reference sequence). This CDR3 has 15 residues. V lost 0 bases and J lost 4; bases outside the gene matches: 3. Full variable domain (rest looked up from reference TRBV5-4 and TRBJ2-2): ETGVTQSPTHLIKTRGQQVTLRCSSQSGHNTVSWYQQALGQGPQFIFQYYREEENGRGNFPPRFSGLQFPNYSSELNVNALELDDSALYLCASSLARDSTGELFFGEGSRLTVL.